The sequence of this T cell receptor (beta chain) was determined in a study of blood T cell repertoires in COVID-19. Study-level information: The samples span acute and convalescent COVID-19 from the United States, Italy and Spain.

The CDR3 is made up of 18 amino acids. V lost 4 bases, J lost 6 bases, and 11 bases stayed unmatched. Germline values: CDR1 KGHSH, CDR2 LQKENI. Source study methods: Estimates of nucleated cell counts were drawn from the amplification of reference gene primers. Assay used: immunoSEQ multiplex PCR; TCRdb lists only in-frame clones, some missing. The V and J calls and clone size come from that table; D and trimming were worked out from the DNA. Among 150,000 to 200,000 clones listed, roughly 87% were seen once. The V and J genes are TRBV18 and TRBJ2-1; 14 bases align to TRBD2. The clonotype originates from a woman in her sixties or seventies with COVID-19, enrolled during active disease. The sample taken for sequencing was peripheral blood. CDR3 residues: CASSLGLAGARGLNEQFF. CDR3 in DNA: TGTGCCAGCTCACTGGGACTAGCGGGAGCAAGGGGCCTCAATGAGCAGTTCTTC.